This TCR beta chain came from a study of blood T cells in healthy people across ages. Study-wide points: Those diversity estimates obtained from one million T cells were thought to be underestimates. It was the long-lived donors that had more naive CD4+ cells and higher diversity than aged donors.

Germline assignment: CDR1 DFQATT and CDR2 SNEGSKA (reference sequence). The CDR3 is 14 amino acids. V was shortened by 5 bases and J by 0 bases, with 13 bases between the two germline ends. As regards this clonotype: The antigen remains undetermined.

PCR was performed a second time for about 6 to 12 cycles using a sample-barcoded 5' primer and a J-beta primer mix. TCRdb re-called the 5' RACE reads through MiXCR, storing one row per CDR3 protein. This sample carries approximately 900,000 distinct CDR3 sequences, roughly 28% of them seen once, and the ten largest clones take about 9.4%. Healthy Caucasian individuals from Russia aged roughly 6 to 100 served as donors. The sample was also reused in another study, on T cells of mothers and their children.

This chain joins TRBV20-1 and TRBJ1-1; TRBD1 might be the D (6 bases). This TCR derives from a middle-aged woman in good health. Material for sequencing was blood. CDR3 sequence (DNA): TGCAGTGCTGAGGGGGGGAGGGTGAACACTGAAGCTTTCTTT. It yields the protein CSAEGGRVNTEAFF.